Listed below are T cell receptor beta chains from one sample, sequenced in a study of T cell responses to AZD1222 COVID-19 vaccine. The protocol was immunoSEQ multiplex PCR, while the TCRdb copy is restricted to in-frame clones and leaves out a portion. The sample shows 110,000 to 150,000 clones, under 95% of them seen only once. The material was peripheral blood, obtained 28 days after the second AZD1222 dose. The source is an adult who received the AZD1222 COVID-19 vaccine. Each CDR3 is given with its conserved first and last residue. Each record gives: J gene, clone size, D gene, V gene, CDR3 protein, CDR3 DNA. A D gene is named only where the DNA matches it firmly. Expanded clones are given a class, and other clones once, few, many or no size at all.

J gene: TRBJ1-6; clone size: -; D gene: TRBD1; V gene: TRBV7-9; CDR3 protein: CASSSTGGSSPLHF; CDR3 DNA: TGTGCCAGCAGCTCGACAGGGGGTTCTTCACCCCTCCACTTT
J gene: TRBJ2-7; clone size: few; D gene: -; V gene: TRBV7-9; CDR3 protein: CASSPKAAAEQYF; CDR3 DNA: TGTGCCAGCAGCCCCAAGGCAGCTGCCGAGCAGTACTTC
J gene: TRBJ2-1; clone size: -; D gene: -; V gene: TRBV5-6; CDR3 protein: CASSFPSRTYNEQFF; CDR3 DNA: TGTGCCAGCAGCTTCCCCTCTCGAACCTACAATGAGCAGTTCTTC
J gene: TRBJ1-1; clone size: -; D gene: -; V gene: TRBV6-5; CDR3 protein: CASSYLGGNTEAFF; CDR3 DNA: TGTGCCAGCAGTTACCTGGGCGGGAACACTGAAGCTTTCTTT
J gene: TRBJ2-3; clone size: -; D gene: TRBD2; V gene: TRBV5-1; CDR3 protein: CASSLVGGRGTDTQYF; CDR3 DNA: TGCGCCAGCAGCTTGGTGGGCGGGAGGGGCACAGATACGCAGTATTTT
J gene: TRBJ2-1; clone size: -; D gene: -; V gene: TRBV12-3/TRBV12-4; CDR3 protein: CASSARDNEQFF; CDR3 DNA: TGTGCCAGCAGTGCCCGGGACAATGAGCAGTTCTTC
J gene: TRBJ1-3; clone size: -; D gene: -; V gene: TRBV7-9; CDR3 protein: CASSLIQRRSGNTIYF; CDR3 DNA: TGTGCCAGCAGCTTAATACAACGCCGCTCTGGAAACACCATATATTTT
J gene: TRBJ1-1; clone size: once; D gene: -; V gene: TRBV5-4; CDR3 protein: CASSPPARAGNTEAFF; CDR3 DNA: TGTGCCAGCAGTCCTCCTGCTCGGGCAGGGAACACTGAAGCTTTCTTT
J gene: TRBJ2-3; clone size: -; D gene: TRBD2; V gene: TRBV20-1; CDR3 protein: CSAPGGDTQYF; CDR3 DNA: TGCAGTGCTCCGGGGGGAGATACGCAGTATTTT
J gene: TRBJ1-6; clone size: -; D gene: TRBD1; V gene: TRBV5-1; CDR3 protein: CASSRTGNSPLHF; CDR3 DNA: TGCGCCAGCAGCCGGACAGGCAATTCACCCCTCCACTTT
J gene: TRBJ2-7; clone size: -; D gene: TRBD2; V gene: TRBV7-9; CDR3 protein: CASTMGGFLYEQYF; CDR3 DNA: TGTGCCAGCACCATGGGGGGGTTTCTCTACGAGCAGTACTTC
J gene: TRBJ1-2; clone size: -; D gene: -; V gene: TRBV6-5; CDR3 protein: CASSLNPHNYGYTF; CDR3 DNA: TGTGCCAGCAGCCTGAACCCCCATAACTATGGCTACACCTTC
J gene: TRBJ1-1; clone size: -; D gene: TRBD1; V gene: TRBV5-6; CDR3 protein: CASSSPGQYDTEAFF; CDR3 DNA: TGTGCCAGCAGCTCGCCGGGACAGTATGACACTGAAGCTTTCTTT
J gene: TRBJ1-1; clone size: -; D gene: -; V gene: TRBV6-6; CDR3 protein: CASRPDGNTEAFF; CDR3 DNA: TGTGCCAGCAGACCAGACGGTAACACTGAAGCTTTCTTT
J gene: TRBJ1-4; clone size: -; D gene: -; V gene: TRBV19; CDR3 protein: CASSPEVGREKLFF; CDR3 DNA: TGTGCCAGTAGTCCTGAGGTCGGCCGTGAAAAACTGTTTTTT
J gene: TRBJ2-1; clone size: -; D gene: TRBD2; V gene: TRBV27; CDR3 protein: CASSFSSSLAGIDNEQFF; CDR3 DNA: TGTGCCAGCAGTTTTTCTTCGTCACTAGCGGGAATCGACAATGAGCAGTTCTTC
J gene: TRBJ1-5; clone size: -; D gene: -; V gene: TRBV9; CDR3 protein: CASSSPGVTFPHQPQHF; CDR3 DNA: TGTGCCAGCAGCTCCCCAGGTGTCACATTCCCACATCAGCCCCAGCATTTT
J gene: TRBJ1-3; clone size: -; D gene: TRBD1; V gene: TRBV6-7; CDR3 protein: CASSNDRGRRGGNTIYF; CDR3 DNA: TGTGCCAGTTCTAATGACAGGGGGCGTAGAGGCGGAAACACCATATATTTT
J gene: TRBJ1-4; clone size: -; D gene: -; V gene: TRBV11-2; CDR3 protein: CASSGQSTNEKLFF; CDR3 DNA: TGTGCCAGCAGCGGACAGTCAACTAATGAAAAACTGTTTTTT
J gene: TRBJ2-7; clone size: few; D gene: -; V gene: TRBV18; CDR3 protein: CASSEGQPSSYEQYF; CDR3 DNA: TGTGCCAGCTCAGAGGGACAACCGAGCTCCTACGAGCAGTACTTC
J gene: TRBJ1-1; clone size: -; D gene: -; V gene: TRBV5-1; CDR3 protein: CASSEDGVDTEAFF; CDR3 DNA: TGCGCCAGCAGCGAGGATGGGGTGGACACTGAAGCTTTCTTT
J gene: TRBJ1-6; clone size: -; D gene: -; V gene: TRBV7-3; CDR3 protein: CASSLGGQSPLHF; CDR3 DNA: TGTGCCAGCAGCTTAGGGGGGCAATCACCCCTCCACTTT
J gene: TRBJ2-5; clone size: -; D gene: TRBD2; V gene: TRBV19; CDR3 protein: CASSIGGGRFGTQYF; CDR3 DNA: TGTGCCAGTAGTATTGGGGGGGGTAGGTTCGGGACCCAGTACTTC
J gene: TRBJ2-7; clone size: -; D gene: -; V gene: TRBV12-3/TRBV12-4; CDR3 protein: CASSLVQTYEQYF; CDR3 DNA: TGTGCCAGCAGTTTGGTACAGACCTACGAGCAGTACTTC
J gene: TRBJ2-7; clone size: -; D gene: -; V gene: TRBV6-5; CDR3 protein: CASHEGGGYEQYF; CDR3 DNA: TGTGCCAGCCACGAAGGGGGGGGCTACGAGCAGTACTTC
J gene: TRBJ2-5; clone size: -; D gene: -; V gene: TRBV18; CDR3 protein: CASSPRLQETQYF; CDR3 DNA: TGTGCCAGCTCACCCCGCCTGCAAGAGACCCAGTACTTC
J gene: TRBJ1-1; clone size: -; D gene: -; V gene: TRBV5-6; CDR3 protein: CASSRRVREAFF; CDR3 DNA: TGTGCCAGCAGCCGCAGGGTTCGGGAAGCTTTCTTT